Listed below are T cell receptor beta chains from one sample, sequenced in a study of blood T cells in healthy people across ages. TCRdb recomputed calls from the 5' RACE reads with MiXCR, one row per CDR3 protein. The data hold 600,000 to 800,000 distinct CDR3 sequences, with more than 20% observed a single time. The sample taken for sequencing was blood. The source of these receptors is an older man in good health. CDR3s leave out the opening cysteine and the closing phenylalanine or tryptophan. Each record gives: V gene, J gene, clone size, CDR3 protein. Size is stated for part of the rows, as once, few or many counts, or as a class when the clone is expanded.

V: TRBV5-1; J: TRBJ2-3; size: .; CDR3: ASSLLTGQDTQY
V: TRBV11-2; J: TRBJ1-2; size: few; CDR3: ASSLEGTGGINYGYT
V: TRBV19; J: TRBJ1-2; size: .; CDR3: ASRGQGALGYT
V: TRBV2; J: TRBJ1-4; size: .; CDR3: ASSEGRSGGNEKLF
V: TRBV7-2; J: TRBJ2-2; size: .; CDR3: ASSFVHAGELF
V: TRBV7-2; J: TRBJ2-3; size: few; CDR3: ASSLNGAGVVTDTQY
V: TRBV6-1; J: TRBJ2-3; size: .; CDR3: ASSVLTDTQY
V: TRBV28; J: TRBJ1-5; size: few; CDR3: ASSPGGRNNQPQH
V: TRBV28; J: TRBJ2-1; size: few; CDR3: ASSLPSGNRGLDEQF
V: TRBV19; J: TRBJ1-4; size: .; CDR3: ASSRPGQGNEKLF
V: TRBV28; J: TRBJ1-1; size: .; CDR3: ASSCTEAF
V: TRBV7-2; J: TRBJ2-3; size: few; CDR3: ASSLKATDTQY
V: TRBV6-2/TRBV6-3; J: .; size: .; CDR3: ASGEFYEQY
V: TRBV9; J: TRBJ2-1; size: .; CDR3: ASSVSGYVGESSYNEQF
V: TRBV7-9; J: TRBJ2-2; size: .; CDR3: ASSPWTGGNTGELF
V: TRBV20-1; J: TRBJ1-3; size: few; CDR3: SARALEGLTIY
V: TRBV27; J: TRBJ2-2; size: .; CDR3: ASRLQGDKTGELF
V: TRBV4-1; J: TRBJ1-3; size: .; CDR3: ASSQIDRGDTIY
V: TRBV5-1; J: TRBJ2-5; size: .; CDR3: ASSFGQGRRETQY
V: TRBV3-1; J: TRBJ2-5; size: many; CDR3: ASSQGTGEETQY
V: TRBV29-1; J: TRBJ2-1; size: few; CDR3: SVRRGSGIEQF
V: TRBV10-3; J: TRBJ1-3; size: .; CDR3: AISGSGANTIY
V: TRBV7-7; J: TRBJ2-3; size: .; CDR3: ASSRSPSDTQY
V: TRBV5-1; J: TRBJ2-3; size: .; CDR3: ASSNGVTDTQY
V: TRBV6-6; J: TRBJ2-7; size: few; CDR3: ASSHTATKTTYEQY
V: TRBV4-3; J: TRBJ2-6; size: .; CDR3: ASSQARQGAWANVLT
V: TRBV5-1; J: TRBJ2-3; size: .; CDR3: ASSSFGTSGDTQY